These 20 T cell receptor beta chains share one sample of origin, sequenced in a study of blood T cell repertoires in COVID-19. Clones were read by immunoSEQ multiplex PCR, and TCRdb kept only the in-frame ones, dropping some. The sample carries roughly 150,000 clones, around 80% recorded once. Sample: PBMCs or T cells enriched from blood (not recorded which). The receptors stem from a man in his 70s who had been exposed to COVID-19.

The rearrangement joins TRBV5-1 to TRBJ2-1; 9 nucleotides agree with TRBD2. Unmatched junction bases numbered 10, after V lost 3 bases and J lost 3 bases. There are 17 residues in the CDR3. CDR1 is SGHRS and CDR2 is YFSETQ in the germline V gene. The DNA of the CDR3 is TGCGCCAGCAGCTGGGGTCTAGCGGGAAGGGACTACAATGAGCAGTTCTTC. The encoded protein is CASSWGLAGRDYNEQFF.

The rearrangement uses TRBV7-2 and TRBJ2-1, with 8 bases lining up with TRBD2. Germline V gene sequence: CDR1 SGHTA, CDR2 FQGNSA. The CDR3 consists of 14 residues. Losses at the gene ends were 3 bases for V and 7 bases for J; bases not matched to a gene: 5. The CDR3 spells CASSLGGGSNEQFF. The CDR3 DNA reads as TGTGCCAGCAGCTTGGGCGGGGGGTCGAATGAGCAGTTCTTC.

This sequence joins TRBV27 and TRBJ2-3; 11 nucleotides line up with TRBD1. V was pared by 6 bases and J by 3 bases, with 5 bases of the junction left unmatched. The V gene's germline CDR1 is MNHEY and CDR2 SMNVEV (reference sequence). This CDR3 has 15 amino acids. The CDR3, as DNA: TGTGCCAGCAGGCCGGACAGGGGGCGGACAGATACGCAGTATTTT. Its protein is CASRPDRGRTDTQYF.

The chain joins TRBV6-5 to TRBJ1-6, with 9 bases aligning to TRBD1. CDR1 MNHEY and CDR2 SVGAGI come from the germline V gene. The V gene end was trimmed by 6 bases and the J gene end by 4 bases; junction bases not matched to a gene: 4. The CDR3 has 15 residues. The CDR3 bases are TGTGCCAGCAGGCCGGACAGGGGTTATAATTCACCCCTCCACTTT. This gives the protein CASRPDRGYNSPLHF.

This clone has a single count. The chain carries TRBV18 and TRBJ1-2, with TRBD1 identical over 9 bases. Germline V CDR1 and CDR2: KGHSH, LQKENI. With 3 bases clipped from V and 7 bases from J, the junction kept 9 bases outside the gene matches. The CDR3 extends over 15 amino acids. The CDR3 loop is CASSPVTGGAFGYTF. The CDR3 nucleotides read TGTGCCAGCTCACCCGTCACAGGGGGCGCCTTTGGCTACACCTTC.

The rearrangement joins TRBV5-6 to TRBJ1-1; the match to TRBD1 covers 7 bases. The length of the CDR3 is 19 residues. Germline V gene sequence: CDR1 SGHDT, CDR2 YYEEEE. V shed 0 bases, J shed 1 base, and the junction held 15 bases outside the gene matches. CDR3 coding DNA: TGTGCCAGCAGCTTGGCGTTCCCCACGACAGGGTGGGGGAACACTGAAGCTTTCTTT. It yields the protein CASSLAFPTTGWGNTEAFF.

In this sample, this clone turned up a few times. J is TRBJ1-5 and V is TRBV4-2; tentative D call: TRBD1 (5 bases). CDR3 size: 15 residues. CDR1 LGHNA and CDR2 YNFKEQ come from the germline V gene. The V end lost 0 bases, the J end lost 10 bases, and 16 bases lay between the germline ends. This CDR3 is CASSQEGREIEPQHF. In DNA, the CDR3 is TGTGCCAGCAGCCAAGAAGGCAGGGAAATAGAACCCCAGCATTTT.

This rearrangement joins TRBV6-5 to TRBJ1-1; D gene ambiguous. Between the trimmed V and J ends, which lost 8 bases and 0 bases, there was a span of 10 bases. CDR1 and CDR2 from the germline V gene are MNHEY and SVGAGI. The CDR3 extends over 13 amino acids. CDR3 residues: CASGSRMNTEAFF. CDR3 DNA: TGTGCCAGCGGGTCGAGGATGAACACTGAAGCTTTCTTT.

This clone was recorded a few times. This chain links TRBV14 with TRBJ2-2; maybe TRBD2 (5 bases). In germline, CDR1 is SGHDN, CDR2 FVKESK. CDR3 length: 13 residues. Trimming removed 8 bases from V and 7 bases from J, with 14 bases in between. For the CDR3, the DNA is TGTGCCAGCTCCGGGGTTAGAAGCGGGGAGCTGTTTTTT. It encodes CASSGVRSGELFF.

This chain uses TRBV19 with TRBJ1-3; D may be TRBD1 (5 bases). The CDR3 extends over 14 amino acids. Trimming stripped 5 bases from V and 0 bases from J, with 8 bases between. The V gene's germline CDR1 is LNHDA and CDR2 SQIVND (reference sequence). CDR3 residues: CASSSTDSGNTIYF. The CDR3 coding sequence is TGTGCCAGTAGTTCGACAGACTCTGGAAACACCATATATTTT.

The rearrangement joins TRBV28 to TRBJ1-2; TRBD1 matches at 10 bases. There are 16 residues in the CDR3. V lost 5 bases, J lost 4 bases, and 10 bases stayed unmatched. Germline lookup yields CDR1 MDHEN and CDR2 SYDVKM. The CDR3 DNA is TGTGCCAGCAGTCTGGGGACAGGGGCCCTTATCTATGGCTACACCTTC. Residues: CASSLGTGALIYGYTF.

The CDR3 sequence: CASSEEDNRGGETQYF. DNA for the CDR3: TGTGCCAGCAGTGAAGAGGACAACAGGGGTGGCGAGACCCAGTACTTC. The chain employs TRBV2 and TRBJ2-5; 7 bases match TRBD1. V lost 1 base, J lost 5 bases, and 10 bases stayed unmatched. The germline V gene encodes CDR1 SNHLY and CDR2 FYNNEI. CDR3 length equals 16 residues.

The chain recombines TRBV19 with TRBJ1-1; possibly TRBD1 for D (6 bases). The length of the CDR3 is 15 residues. Trimming shortened V by 7 bases and J by 0 bases, and 15 bases separated the two germline ends. CDR1 is LNHDA, CDR2 SQIVND, per germline (reference sequence). The CDR3 nucleotides read TGTGCCAGTAAGAATGGGGGACAAATGAACACTGAAGCTTTCTTT. It encodes CASKNGGQMNTEAFF.

The chain combines TRBV4-3 with TRBJ1-3; D is unclear. Germline values: CDR1 LGHNA, CDR2 YSLEER. This CDR3 is 14 amino acids long. Trimming left V 0 bases short and J 4 bases short, with 7 bases between. DNA for the CDR3: TGCGCCAGCAGCCAAGATGCGGCGGGAAACACCATATATTTT. Protein: CASSQDAAGNTIYF.

The rearrangement links TRBV2 to TRBJ1-1; perhaps TRBD1 as D (6 bases). Trimming pared 8 bases from V and 4 bases from J, leaving 17 bases between. This CDR3 has 14 residues. From germline, CDR1 is SNHLY and CDR2 FYNNEI. The CDR3 DNA sequence: TGTGCCAGCTCGTCAGGGGTGTCCGGCACTGAAGCTTTCTTT. It specifies CASSSGVSGTEAFF.

V usage is TRBV11-3 and J usage is TRBJ1-2, with D tentatively TRBD1 (5 bases). Germline CDR1 SGHNT, CDR2 YENEEA. There are 13 residues in the CDR3. Trimming pared 6 bases from V and 7 bases from J, leaving 15 bases between. Written as DNA, the CDR3 is TGTGCCAGCAGTCACTACGCGGGGACTGGCTACACCTTC. Protein product: CASSHYAGTGYTF.

This clone was seen once. The chain couples TRBV25-1 to TRBJ1-5; D ambiguous. CDR1 and CDR2 (germline): MGHDK, SYGVNS. The CDR3 is 13 residues long. Trimming removed 2 bases at V and 2 bases at J, with 4 bases between. The CDR3 spells CASSETGNQPQHF. In DNA, the CDR3 is TGTGCCAGCAGTGAAACAGGCAATCAGCCCCAGCATTTT. The variable domain in full, completed from reference TRBV25-1 and TRBJ1-5, reads EADIYQTPRYLVIGTGKKITLECSQTMGHDKMYWYQQDPGMELHLIHYSYGVNSTEKGDLSSESTVSRIRTEHFPLTLESARPSHTSQYLCASSETGNQPQHFGDGTRLSIL.

The chain uses TRBV27 and TRBJ2-1, with 13 bases fitting TRBD2. Trimming at V came to 8 bases and at J to 5 bases, leaving 6 bases not matched to a gene. Germline V lookup: CDR1 MNHEY, CDR2 SMNVEV (reference sequence). This CDR3 has 15 amino acids. Here the CDR3 DNA reads TGTGCCAGCGGGACTAGCGGGACCCAGCACAATGAGCAGTTCTTC. Protein sequence: CASGTSGTQHNEQFF.

J is TRBJ1-1 and V is TRBV12-3 or TRBV12-4; 7 positions match TRBD1. This CDR3 spans 13 amino acids. V shed 5 bases and J 7 bases; nucleotides not matched to a gene: 7. CDR3 nucleotide sequence: TGTGCCAGCAGTACCCGGACAGGCGTTGAAGCTTTCTTT. It translates to CASSTRTGVEAFF.

The chain recombines TRBV29-1 with TRBJ1-1, with 9 positions matching TRBD1. V dropped 7 bases and J dropped 4; count of bases not matched to a gene: 13. The CDR3 runs 15 residues. CDR1 SQVTM and CDR2 ANQGSEA come from the germline V gene. The CDR3 coding sequence is TGCAGCGCCCTAACTACCGGGACAGGGCCCACTGAAGCTTTCTTT. This gives the protein CSALTTGTGPTEAFF.